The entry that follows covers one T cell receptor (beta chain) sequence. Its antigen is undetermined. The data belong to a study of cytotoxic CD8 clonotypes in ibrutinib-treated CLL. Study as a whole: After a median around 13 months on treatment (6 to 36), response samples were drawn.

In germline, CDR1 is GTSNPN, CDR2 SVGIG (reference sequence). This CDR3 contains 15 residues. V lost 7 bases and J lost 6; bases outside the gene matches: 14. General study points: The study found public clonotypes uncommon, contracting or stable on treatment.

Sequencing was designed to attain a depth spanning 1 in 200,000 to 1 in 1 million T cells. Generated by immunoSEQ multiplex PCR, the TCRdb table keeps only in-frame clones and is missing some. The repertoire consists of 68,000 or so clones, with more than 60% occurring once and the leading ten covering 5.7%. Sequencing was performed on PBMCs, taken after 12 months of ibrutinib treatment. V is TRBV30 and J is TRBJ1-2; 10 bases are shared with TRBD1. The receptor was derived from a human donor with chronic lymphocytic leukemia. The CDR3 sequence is CASLHPTGGNDGYTF. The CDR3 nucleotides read TGTGCCTCCCTCCACCCGACAGGGGGCAACGATGGCTACACCTTC.